This T cell receptor beta chain emerged from a study of T-cell reconstitution after alpha-beta-depleted transplantation in children. This clonotype was counted only a few times. The library targeted TCRbeta and was prepared with unique molecular identifiers. TCRdb fed the PCR reads into MiXCR, producing one record per CDR3 protein. The sample carries fewer than 500,000 distinct CDR3 sequences, about 40% recorded once. The CDR3 contains 17 residues. Germline CDR1 MDHEN, CDR2 SYDVKM. The V end was cut by 5 bases, the J end by 6 bases, with 26 bases between. The V gene is TRBV28, the J gene TRBJ2-7; TRBD1 is a possible D gene (6 bases). Sequencing used PBMCs, obtained before TCRalphabeta/CD19-depleted stem cell transplant. The TCR comes from a girl aged 2 to 9 with aplastic anemia, due to receive a stem cell transplant. CDR3 coding DNA: TGTGCCAGCAGTCCACACCAAATAGGGCCAGGGGTAGGCGAGCAGTACTTC. Its translation: CASSPHQIGPGVGEQYF.